In its sample, the clone carrying this TCR beta chain was seen many times. The CDR3 consists of 18 residues. V shed 6 bases, J shed 0 bases, and the junction held 15 bases outside the gene matches. The germline CDR1 and CDR2 sequences are MNHEY and SVGAGI. Each CDR3 protein gets one entry after TCRdb re-called the 5' RACE reads with MiXCR. This sample yields roughly 240,000 distinct CDR3 sequences, of which roughly 6.2% are seen a single time; approximately 1.1% belongs to the top ten. The data were obtained in a study of T cells after yellow fever vaccination. This chain uses TRBV6-5 with TRBJ2-7; 9 bases are shared with TRBD1. This clonotype was obtained from a man aged 25 to 45 who received the YFV17D yellow fever vaccine. Material: CD4+ T cells sorted from PBMCs, obtained on the day of the yellow fever booster vaccination. The CDR3 protein is CASSPGTGPGRSSYEQYF. The CDR3 DNA reads as TGTGCCAGCAGCCCTGGGACAGGGCCAGGAAGAAGCTCCTACGAGCAGTACTTC.